The 13 T cell receptor beta chains below come from one sample, sequenced in a study of CD8+ T cells in alopecia areata. Following extraction, RNA underwent reverse transcription to cDNA, which served as the sequencing template. TCRdb keeps only in-frame clones here, not all; method: immunoSEQ multiplex PCR. This sample has fewer than 110,000 clones, with approximately 52% found just once. Sequenced material: CD4+ T cells sorted from blood. Every receptor here comes from a human donor in good health.

The genes are TRBV5-4 and TRBJ2-5; tentatively, D is TRBD2 (5 bases). Trimming removed 2 bases from V and 2 bases from J, with 10 bases in between. Germline values: CDR1 SGHNT, CDR2 YYREEE (reference sequence). The CDR3 is made up of 14 amino acids. The CDR3 nucleotides read TGTGCCAGCAGCTTTGATCGGACTCAAGAGACCCAGTACTTC. Protein: CASSFDRTQETQYF.

V is TRBV5-1 and J is TRBJ1-2; D is uncertain. Germline V CDR1 and CDR2: SGHRS, YFSETQ. The CDR3 sequence is 13 residues long. V lost 0 bases and J 6 bases, leaving 9 bases between the germline ends. The CDR3 DNA sequence: TGCGCCAGCAGCTTGGACGCGGCCCATGGCTACACCTTC. Its protein is CASSLDAAHGYTF.

The chain links TRBV5-1 to TRBJ2-5; 7 nucleotides agree with TRBD2. V lost 0 bases to trimming and J lost 4 bases; unmatched junction nucleotides: 3. This CDR3 is built from 14 residues. The germline V gene has CDR1 SGHRS and CDR2 YFSETQ. The CDR3 DNA reads TGCGCCAGCAGCTTGGTAGGCGGGGGAGAGACCCAGTACTTC. It encodes CASSLVGGGETQYF.

The V gene is TRBV6-1, the J gene TRBJ1-2, with D hard to call. This CDR3 is 12 amino acids long. The germline CDR1 and CDR2 sequences are MNHNS and SASEGT. The V end lost 6 bases, the J end lost 8 bases, and 13 bases lay between the germline ends. CDR3 sequence (DNA): TGTGCCAGCAGGAGGGAAGGTTGGGGCTACACCTTC. Its translation is CASRREGWGYTF.

This chain joins TRBV10-3 and TRBJ1-2, with TRBD1 matching over 7 bases. Per germline, CDR1 ENHRY and CDR2 SYGVKD. The V gene end was trimmed by 7 bases and the J gene end by 5 bases; junction bases not matched to a gene: 10. The CDR3 runs to 14 residues. The CDR3: CAITGQAGKYGYTF. The CDR3 region has the DNA TGTGCCATCACCGGACAGGCTGGCAAGTATGGCTACACCTTC.

This chain joins TRBV7-2 and TRBJ2-5, with a possible D match to TRBD2 (6 bases). V was clipped by 2 bases and J by 4 bases, with 17 bases between them. Per germline, CDR1 SGHTA and CDR2 FQGNSA. The CDR3 is made up of 16 amino acids. The CDR3 coding sequence is TGTGCCAGCAGCTTAATGGGCAGGGCCGGGGGAGAGACCCAGTACTTC. It specifies CASSLMGRAGGETQYF.

CDR3 sequence reads: CASSWEETQYF. The CDR3 DNA reads as TGTGCCAGTAGTTGGGAAGAGACCCAGTACTTC. The chain uses TRBV19 and TRBJ2-5, with unresolved D. The CDR3 extends over 11 amino acids. Germline-derived CDR1 and CDR2 are LNHDA and SQIVND (reference sequence). The germline V and J ends were trimmed by 5 bases and 3 bases, with 4 bases remaining between them. Full variable domain (missing parts from reference TRBV19 and TRBJ2-5): DGGITQSPKYLFRKEGQNVTLSCEQNLNHDAMYWYRQDPGQGLRLIYYSQIVNDFQKGDIAEGYSVSREKKESFPLTVTSAQKNPTAFYLCASSWEETQYFGPGTRLLVL.

The chain carries TRBV25-1 and TRBJ2-7, with D perhaps being TRBD1 or TRBD2 (5 bases each). The CDR3 is made up of 13 amino acids. Trimming took off 4 bases at V and 3 bases at J, with 10 bases between the two ends. Germline V gene lookup returns CDR1 MGHDK and CDR2 SYGVNS. CDR3 protein: CASSGGTSYEQYF. CDR3 coding DNA: TGTGCCAGCAGTGGTGGGACGAGCTACGAGCAGTACTTC.

This chain connects TRBV29-1 to TRBJ1-1, with TRBD1 identical over 10 bases. CDR1 and CDR2 from the germline V gene are SQVTM and ANQGSEA. V trimming: 4 bases; J trimming: 7 bases; junction bases outside the gene matches: 3. CDR3 length: 12 residues. CDR3 in DNA: TGCAGCGTTGTGGACAGGGGGATTGAAGCTTTCTTT. Amino acids: CSVVDRGIEAFF.

V is TRBV30 and J is TRBJ1-2; D is unclear. The V gene lost 0 bases and the J gene lost 8 bases, with 10 bases spanning the gap. CDR1 and CDR2 from the germline V gene are GTSNPN and SVGIG (reference sequence). The CDR3 length is 12 residues. In nucleotides, the CDR3 is TGTGCCTGGAGTGTACCCGGGCTCGGCTACACCTTC. Its translation: CAWSVPGLGYTF.

This chain uses TRBV29-1 with TRBJ2-5; D is possibly TRBD2 (6 bases). The CDR3 has 14 residues. V was clipped by 4 bases and J by 1 base, with 13 bases between them. Germline V CDR1 and CDR2: SQVTM, ANQGSEA. The CDR3 region has the DNA TGCAGCGTTGGGAGGGGAGGACCCCAAGAGACCCAGTACTTC. Amino acid sequence: CSVGRGGPQETQYF.

This rearrangement joins TRBV14 to TRBJ2-7; D not certain. Trimming took off 1 base at V and 7 bases at J, with 11 bases between the two ends. Germline assignment: CDR1 SGHDN and CDR2 FVKESK. This CDR3 region has 13 residues. The CDR3 reads CASSQVAPREQYF. The CDR3 DNA sequence: TGTGCCAGCAGCCAAGTGGCACCGCGTGAGCAGTACTTC.

This clone was seen only a few times. The sample holds other DNA sequences that translate to the same CDR3. In nucleotides, the CDR3 is TGCAGTGCGATACAAGAGACCCAGTACTTC. Translation gives CSAIQETQYF. The V call is TRBV20-1, the J call TRBJ2-5, with D unclear. Deletions cut 6 bases from V and 2 bases from J, with 4 bases between. Germline values: CDR1 DFQATT, CDR2 SNEGSKA (reference sequence). The CDR3 is 10 amino acids.